What follows describes a single T cell receptor beta chain. As yet, its antigen is unknown. The CDR3 runs to 13 residues. Germline V gene sequence: CDR1 LGHNA, CDR2 YSLEER. V gave up 4 bases and J gave up 2 bases, with 9 bases separating them. Libraries were prepared by immunoSEQ multiplex PCR; TCRdb keeps only in-frame clonotypes and omits some of them. The sample has roughly 1.5 million clones, nearly 99% seen once. These data come from a study of shared clonotypes between healthy human individuals. Across the whole study: Each donor contributed plates that comprised three CD4 naive, three CD4 memory, two CD8 naive and one CD8 memory. Study results and limitations: Sequencing depth was a factor that was expected to affect clonotype sharing among donors.

Sample: naive CD4+ T cells sorted from blood. Indicated subset: CD45RA+ positively selected. This clonotype originated in a young man in good health. This chain links TRBV4-3 with TRBJ2-7; D not resolved. The CDR3 region is CASSRSQAYEQYF. CDR3 sequence (DNA): TGCGCCAGCAGCCGCAGCCAGGCCTACGAGCAGTACTTC.